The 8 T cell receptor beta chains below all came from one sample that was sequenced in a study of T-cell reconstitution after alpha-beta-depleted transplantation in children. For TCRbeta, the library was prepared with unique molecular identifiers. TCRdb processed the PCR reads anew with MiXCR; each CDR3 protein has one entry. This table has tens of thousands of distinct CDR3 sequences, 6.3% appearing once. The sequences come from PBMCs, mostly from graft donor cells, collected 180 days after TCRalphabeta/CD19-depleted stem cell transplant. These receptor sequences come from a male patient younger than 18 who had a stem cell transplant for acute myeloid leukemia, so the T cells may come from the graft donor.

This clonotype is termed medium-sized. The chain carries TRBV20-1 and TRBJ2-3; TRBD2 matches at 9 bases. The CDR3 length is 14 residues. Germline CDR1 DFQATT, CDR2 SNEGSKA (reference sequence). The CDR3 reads CIPRLAGKFDTQYF. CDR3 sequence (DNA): TGCATCCCCAGGCTAGCGGGAAAGTTCGATACGCAGTATTTT.

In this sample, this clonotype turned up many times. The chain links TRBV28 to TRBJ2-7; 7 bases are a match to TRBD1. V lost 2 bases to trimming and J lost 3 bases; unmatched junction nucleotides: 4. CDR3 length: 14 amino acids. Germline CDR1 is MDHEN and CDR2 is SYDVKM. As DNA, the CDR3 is TGTGCCAGCAGTTTAAATCAGGGGGTCTACGAGCAGTACTTC. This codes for CASSLNQGVYEQYF.

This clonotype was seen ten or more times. The DNA for the CDR3 is TGTGCCAGCAGCTTCACACCGAACACTGAAGCTTTCTTT. It codes for CASSFTPNTEAFF. The chain employs TRBV11-2 and TRBJ1-1; D is ambiguous. The germline gives CDR1 SGHAT, CDR2 FQNNGV. The CDR3 spans 13 residues. Between the trimmed V and J ends, which lost 3 bases and 1 base, there was a span of 6 bases. The whole variable domain, remainder taken from reference TRBV11-2 and TRBJ1-1, is EAGVAQSPRYKIIEKRQSVAFWCNPISGHATLYWYQQILGQGPKLLIQFQNNGVVDDSQLPKDRFSAERLKGVDSTLKIQPAKLEDSAVYLCASSFTPNTEAFFGQGTRLTVV.

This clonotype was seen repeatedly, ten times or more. The DNA for the CDR3 is TGTGCCAGCCAGTTTCAGCGGAGCTCCTACAATGAGCAGTTCTTC. Translated: CASQFQRSSYNEQFF. The chain employs TRBV6-5 and TRBJ2-1; TRBD2 is a possible D gene (5 bases). The CDR3 spans 15 residues. V was trimmed by 8 bases and J by 0 bases, leaving 14 bases between them. Germline V gives CDR1 MNHEY, CDR2 SVGAGI.

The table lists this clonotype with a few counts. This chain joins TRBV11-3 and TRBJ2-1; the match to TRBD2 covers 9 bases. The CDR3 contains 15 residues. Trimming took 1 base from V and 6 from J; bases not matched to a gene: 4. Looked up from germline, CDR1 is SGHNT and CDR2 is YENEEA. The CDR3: CASSLVSSGSNEQFF. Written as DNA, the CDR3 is TGTGCCAGCAGCTTAGTGAGTAGCGGGAGCAATGAGCAGTTCTTC.

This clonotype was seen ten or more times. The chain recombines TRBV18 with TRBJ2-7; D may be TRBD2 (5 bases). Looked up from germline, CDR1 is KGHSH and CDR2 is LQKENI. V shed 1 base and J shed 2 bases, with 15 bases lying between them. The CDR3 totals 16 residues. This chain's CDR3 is CASSPQPAVLTYEQYF. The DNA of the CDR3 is TGTGCCAGCTCACCACAGCCAGCGGTCTTAACCTACGAGCAGTACTTC.

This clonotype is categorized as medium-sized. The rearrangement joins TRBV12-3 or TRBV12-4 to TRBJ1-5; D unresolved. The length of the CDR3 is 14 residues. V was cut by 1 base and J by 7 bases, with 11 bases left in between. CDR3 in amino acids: CASSLDGGRQPQHF. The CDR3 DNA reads TGTGCCAGCAGTTTAGATGGAGGGAGGCAGCCCCAGCATTTT.

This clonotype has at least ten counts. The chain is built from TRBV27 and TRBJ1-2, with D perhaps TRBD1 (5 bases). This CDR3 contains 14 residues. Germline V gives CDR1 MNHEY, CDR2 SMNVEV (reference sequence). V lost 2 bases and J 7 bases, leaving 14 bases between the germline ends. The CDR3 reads CASSLSGAGSGYTF. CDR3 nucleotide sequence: TGTGCCAGCAGTTTAAGCGGGGCGGGAAGTGGCTACACCTTC.